This TCR beta chain was sequenced for a study of T cells in Graves' hyperthyroidism and ophthalmopathy. Aged 18 to 65, the patients had hyperthyroidism that was newly diagnosed and had lasted under 2 months. This clonotype showed up many times. RNA transcripts served as the template for amplifying TCR beta CDR3 regions. HTBI primers were the set used in a first-round RT-PCR of the TCR CDR3. A single record per CDR3 protein comes from TCRdb applying MiXCR to the multiplex PCR reads. This table holds roughly 630,000 distinct CDR3 sequences, 15% to 18% found once. The V gene lost 2 bases and the J gene lost 2 bases, with 16 bases spanning the gap. The CDR3 loop spans 16 amino acids. Germline V gene lookup returns CDR1 SGHRS and CDR2 YFSETQ.

The specimen sequenced was blood. The origin of this receptor is a woman aged 25-40 years with Graves' hyperthyroidism. The V call is TRBV5-1, the J call TRBJ1-2; D might be TRBD1 (6 bases). The CDR3 DNA is TGCGCCAGCAGCTTAGGCTCGGGGGCAGGAAACTATGGCTACACCTTC. It is translated as CASSLGSGAGNYGYTF.